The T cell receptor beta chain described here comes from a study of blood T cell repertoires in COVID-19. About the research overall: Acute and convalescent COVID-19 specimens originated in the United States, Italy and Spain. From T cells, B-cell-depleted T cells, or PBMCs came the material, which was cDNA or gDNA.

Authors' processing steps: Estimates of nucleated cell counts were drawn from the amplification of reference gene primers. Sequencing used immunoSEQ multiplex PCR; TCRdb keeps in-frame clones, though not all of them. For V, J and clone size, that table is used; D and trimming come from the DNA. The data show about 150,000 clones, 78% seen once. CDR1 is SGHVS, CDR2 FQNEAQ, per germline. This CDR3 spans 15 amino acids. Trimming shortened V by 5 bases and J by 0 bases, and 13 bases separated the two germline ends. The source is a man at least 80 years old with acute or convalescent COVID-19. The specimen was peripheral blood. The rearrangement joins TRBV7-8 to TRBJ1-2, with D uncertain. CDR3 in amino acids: CASSPPELTNYGYTF. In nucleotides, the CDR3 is TGTGCCAGCAGCCCACCGGAGCTAACTAACTATGGCTACACCTTC.